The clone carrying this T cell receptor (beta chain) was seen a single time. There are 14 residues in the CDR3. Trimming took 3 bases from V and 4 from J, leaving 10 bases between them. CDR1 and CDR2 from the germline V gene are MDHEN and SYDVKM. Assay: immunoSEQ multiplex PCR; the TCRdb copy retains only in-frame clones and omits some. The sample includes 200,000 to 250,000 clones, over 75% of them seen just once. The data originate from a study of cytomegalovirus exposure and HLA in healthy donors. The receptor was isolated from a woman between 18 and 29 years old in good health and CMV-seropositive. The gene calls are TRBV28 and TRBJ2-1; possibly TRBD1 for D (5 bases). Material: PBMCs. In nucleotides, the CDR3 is TGTGCCAGCAGTTTGAGTGGGGCTTACAATGAGCAGTTCTTC. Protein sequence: CASSLSGAYNEQFF.